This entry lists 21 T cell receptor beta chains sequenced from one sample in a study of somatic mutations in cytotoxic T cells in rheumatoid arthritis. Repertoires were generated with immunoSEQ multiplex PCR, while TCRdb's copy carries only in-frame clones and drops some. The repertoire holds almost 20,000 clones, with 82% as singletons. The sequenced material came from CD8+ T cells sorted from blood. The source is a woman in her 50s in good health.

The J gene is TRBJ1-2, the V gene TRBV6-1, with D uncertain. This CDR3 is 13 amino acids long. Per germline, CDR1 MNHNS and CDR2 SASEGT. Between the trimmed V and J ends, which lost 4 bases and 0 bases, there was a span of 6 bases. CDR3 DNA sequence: TGTGCCAGCAGTGCTGGCACTAACTATGGCTACACCTTC. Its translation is CASSAGTNYGYTF.

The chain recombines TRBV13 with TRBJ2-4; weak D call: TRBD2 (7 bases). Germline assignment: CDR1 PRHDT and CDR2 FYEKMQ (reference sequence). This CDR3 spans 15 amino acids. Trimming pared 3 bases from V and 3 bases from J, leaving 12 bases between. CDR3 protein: CASSFRGGDKNIQYF. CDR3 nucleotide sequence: TGTGCCAGCAGCTTTCGAGGGGGGGACAAAAACATTCAGTACTTC.

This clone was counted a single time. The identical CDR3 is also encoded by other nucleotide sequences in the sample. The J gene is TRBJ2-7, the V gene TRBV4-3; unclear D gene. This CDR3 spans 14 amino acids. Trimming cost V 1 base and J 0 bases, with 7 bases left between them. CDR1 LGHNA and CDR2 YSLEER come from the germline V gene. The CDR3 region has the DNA TGCGCCAGCAGCCAAGGTGCAAGCTCCTACGAGCAGTACTTC. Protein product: CASSQGASSYEQYF.

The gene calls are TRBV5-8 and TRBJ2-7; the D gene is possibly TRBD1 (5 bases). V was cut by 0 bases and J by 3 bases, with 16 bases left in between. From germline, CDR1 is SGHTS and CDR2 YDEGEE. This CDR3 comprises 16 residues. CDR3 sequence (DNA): TGTGCCAGCAGCTTGGGTTGGGGCCCGGTCGGCTACGAGCAGTACTTC. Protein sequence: CASSLGWGPVGYEQYF.

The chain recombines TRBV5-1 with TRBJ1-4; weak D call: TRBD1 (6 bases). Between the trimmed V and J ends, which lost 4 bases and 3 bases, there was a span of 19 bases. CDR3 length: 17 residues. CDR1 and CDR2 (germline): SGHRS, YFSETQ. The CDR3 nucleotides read TGCGCCAGCAGCCCACGGACAGAGCCCGCGGCTAATGAAAAACTGTTTTTT. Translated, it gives CASSPRTEPAANEKLFF. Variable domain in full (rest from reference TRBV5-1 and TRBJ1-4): KAGVTQTPRYLIKTRGQQVTLSCSPISGHRSVSWYQQTPGQGLQFLFEYFSETQRNKGNFPGRFSGRQFSNSRSEMNVSTLELGDSALYLCASSPRTEPAANEKLFFGSGTQLSVL.

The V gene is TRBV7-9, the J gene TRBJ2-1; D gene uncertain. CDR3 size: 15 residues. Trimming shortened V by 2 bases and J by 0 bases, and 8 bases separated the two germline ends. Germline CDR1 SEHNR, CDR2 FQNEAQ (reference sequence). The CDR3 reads CASSLPGSSYNEQFF. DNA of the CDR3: TGTGCCAGCAGCTTACCGGGTTCCTCCTACAATGAGCAGTTCTTC.

The CDR3 DNA reads TGTGCCTGGAATTTGGATTCCGGAAACACCATATATTTT. It translates to CAWNLDSGNTIYF. The J gene is TRBJ1-3, the V gene TRBV30; D remains unclear. The V and J ends lost 4 bases and 4 bases respectively, with 11 bases between them. The CDR3 is 13 residues long. Germline V gene sequence: CDR1 GTSNPN, CDR2 SVGIG (reference sequence).

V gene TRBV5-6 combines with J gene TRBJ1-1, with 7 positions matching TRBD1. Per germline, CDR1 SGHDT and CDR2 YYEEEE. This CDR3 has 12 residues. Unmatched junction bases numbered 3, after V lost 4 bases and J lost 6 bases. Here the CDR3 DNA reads TGTGCCAGCAGCCAAGGACAGGCTGAAGCTTTCTTT. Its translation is CASSQGQAEAFF.

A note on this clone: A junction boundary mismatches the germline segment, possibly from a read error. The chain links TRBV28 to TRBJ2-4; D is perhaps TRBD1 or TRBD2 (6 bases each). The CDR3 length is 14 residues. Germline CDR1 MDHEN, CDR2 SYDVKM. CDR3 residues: CASGLGGPGNIQYF. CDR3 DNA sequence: TGCGCCTCCGGGTTAGGGGGGCCAGGCAACATTCAGTACTTC.

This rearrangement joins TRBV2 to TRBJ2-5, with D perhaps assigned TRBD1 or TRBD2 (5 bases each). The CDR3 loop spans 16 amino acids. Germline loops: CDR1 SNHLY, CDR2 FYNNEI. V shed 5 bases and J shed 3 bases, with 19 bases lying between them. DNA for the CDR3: TGTGCCAGCAGTTCACCCGGGACCCTGGGGGAAGAGACCCAGTACTTC. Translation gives CASSSPGTLGEETQYF. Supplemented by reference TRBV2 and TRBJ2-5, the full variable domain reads EPEVTQTPSHQVTQMGQEVILRCVPISNHLYFYWYRQILGQKVEFLVSFYNNEISEKSEIFDDQFSVERPDGSNFTLKIRSTKLEDSAMYFCASSSPGTLGEETQYFGPGTRLLVL.

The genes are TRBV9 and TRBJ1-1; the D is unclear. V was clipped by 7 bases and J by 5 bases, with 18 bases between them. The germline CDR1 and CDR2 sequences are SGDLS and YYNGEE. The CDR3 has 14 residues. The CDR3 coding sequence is TGTGCCAGCGGTATGGTTGGAACCTATACTGAAGCTTTCTTT. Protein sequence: CASGMVGTYTEAFF.

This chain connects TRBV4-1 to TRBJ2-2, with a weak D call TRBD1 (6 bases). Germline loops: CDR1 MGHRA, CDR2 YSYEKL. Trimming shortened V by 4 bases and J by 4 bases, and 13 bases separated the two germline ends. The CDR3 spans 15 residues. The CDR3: CASSLSGTLTGELFF. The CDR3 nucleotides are TGCGCCAGCAGCCTCTCCGGGACACTCACCGGGGAGCTGTTTTTT.

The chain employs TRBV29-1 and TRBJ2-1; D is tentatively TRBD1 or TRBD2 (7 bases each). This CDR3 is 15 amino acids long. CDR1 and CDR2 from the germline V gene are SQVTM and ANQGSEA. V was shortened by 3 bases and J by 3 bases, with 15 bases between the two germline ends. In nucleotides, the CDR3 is TGCAGCGTTGAGTACAGGGGAGGGAGCTACAATGAGCAGTTCTTC. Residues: CSVEYRGGSYNEQFF.

CDR3 sequence (DNA): TGCGCCAGCAGCCGCGGACCAACGGGGCAGATGAACTACGAGCAGTACTTC. This gives the protein CASSRGPTGQMNYEQYF. The rearrangement uses TRBV4-1 and TRBJ2-7; D tentatively fits TRBD1 or TRBD2 (5 bases each). The germline V and J ends were trimmed by 4 bases and 3 bases, with 22 bases remaining between them. This CDR3 has 17 residues. Germline-derived CDR1 and CDR2 are MGHRA and YSYEKL.

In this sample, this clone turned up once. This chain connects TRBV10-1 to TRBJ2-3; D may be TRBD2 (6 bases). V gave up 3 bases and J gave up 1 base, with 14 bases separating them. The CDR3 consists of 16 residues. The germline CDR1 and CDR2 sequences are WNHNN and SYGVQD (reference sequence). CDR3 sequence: CASSDPGGKGTDTQYF. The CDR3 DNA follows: TGCGCCAGCAGTGACCCCGGGGGAAAGGGCACAGATACGCAGTATTTT.

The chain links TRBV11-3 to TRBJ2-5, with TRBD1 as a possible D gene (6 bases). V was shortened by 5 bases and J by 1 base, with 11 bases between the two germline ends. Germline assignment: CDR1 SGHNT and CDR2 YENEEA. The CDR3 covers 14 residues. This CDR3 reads CASSARDTQETQYF. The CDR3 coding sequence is TGTGCCAGCAGCGCCCGGGACACCCAAGAGACCCAGTACTTC.

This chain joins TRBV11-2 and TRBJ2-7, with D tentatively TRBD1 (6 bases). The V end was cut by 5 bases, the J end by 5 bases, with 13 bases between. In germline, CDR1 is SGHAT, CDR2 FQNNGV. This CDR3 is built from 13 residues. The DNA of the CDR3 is TGTGCCAGCAGCCATGGGGGCGGTAACGAGCAGTACTTC. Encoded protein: CASSHGGGNEQYF.

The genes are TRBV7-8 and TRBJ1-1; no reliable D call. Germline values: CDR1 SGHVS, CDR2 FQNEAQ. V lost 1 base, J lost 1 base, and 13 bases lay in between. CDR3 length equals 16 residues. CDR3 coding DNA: TGTGCCAGCAGCTTAGGGGCCGAGGAGTCGAACACTGAAGCTTTCTTT. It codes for CASSLGAEESNTEAFF.

CDR3 sequence reads: CSVEDRKGESSYNEQFF. The CDR3 DNA sequence: TGCAGCGTTGAAGATCGGAAGGGGGAGAGCTCCTACAATGAGCAGTTCTTC. The V and J genes are TRBV29-1 and TRBJ2-1, with a weak D call TRBD1 (6 bases). V was trimmed by 0 bases and J by 0 bases, leaving 15 bases between them. CDR1 and CDR2 (germline): SQVTM, ANQGSEA. The length of the CDR3 is 17 residues.

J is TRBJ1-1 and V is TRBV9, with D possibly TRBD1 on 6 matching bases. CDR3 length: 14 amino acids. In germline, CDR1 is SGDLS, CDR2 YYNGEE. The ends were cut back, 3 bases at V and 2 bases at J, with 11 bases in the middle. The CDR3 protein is CASSGRDTNTEAFF. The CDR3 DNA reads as TGTGCCAGCAGCGGCCGGGACACCAACACTGAAGCTTTCTTT.

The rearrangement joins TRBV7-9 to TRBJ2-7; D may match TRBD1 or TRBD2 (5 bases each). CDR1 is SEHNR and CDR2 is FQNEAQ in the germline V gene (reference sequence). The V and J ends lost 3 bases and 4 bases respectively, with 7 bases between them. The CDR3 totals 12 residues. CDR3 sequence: CASSLGVYEQYF. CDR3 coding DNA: TGTGCCAGCAGCTTGGGGGTGTACGAGCAGTACTTC.